Listed below are T cell receptor beta chains from one sample, sequenced in a study of T-cell memory formation after mild COVID-19. TCRdb called the 5' RACE reads again in MiXCR, with one record for every CDR3 protein. The table includes tens of thousands of distinct CDR3 sequences, about 13% detected once. Specimen: PBMCs or a T cell subset sorted from them (not recorded which). The receptors come from an adult woman who had mild COVID-19 (a few samples of this study predate the infection). Cell type and time point are not known. The CDR3 runs from the conserved cysteine through the conserved F or W. The order of the fields is D gene, V gene, J gene, clone size, CDR3 protein, CDR3 DNA. D genes are given only for firm matches. For some rows the clone size is stated as once, few or many, or as a class when expanded; others skip it.

d_call: NA
v_call: TRBV5-1
j_call: TRBJ1-1
clone_size: NA
cdr3_aa: CASSLAQDLNTEAFF
cdr3_nt: TGCGCCAGCAGCTTGGCCCAGGACCTGAACACTGAAGCTTTCTTT

d_call: TRBD1
v_call: TRBV5-1
j_call: TRBJ2-7
clone_size: NA
cdr3_aa: CASSHTGEHEQYF
cdr3_nt: TGCGCCAGCAGCCATACAGGGGAACACGAGCAGTACTTC

d_call: TRBD2
v_call: TRBV20-1
j_call: TRBJ2-1
clone_size: few
cdr3_aa: CSANPEWASGRNNEQFF
cdr3_nt: TGCAGTGCTAACCCCGAGTGGGCTAGCGGGAGGAACAATGAGCAGTTCTTC

d_call: TRBD1
v_call: TRBV5-1
j_call: TRBJ1-5
clone_size: NA
cdr3_aa: CASSRGQGADQPQHF
cdr3_nt: TGCGCCAGCAGCCGTGGGCAGGGGGCCGATCAGCCCCAGCATTTT

d_call: TRBD1
v_call: TRBV5-1
j_call: TRBJ1-6
clone_size: few
cdr3_aa: CASSEGDRGHRALSPLHF
cdr3_nt: TGCGCCAGCAGCGAAGGGGACAGGGGCCACAGGGCCCTTTCACCCCTCCACTTT

d_call: NA
v_call: TRBV12-5
j_call: TRBJ2-7
clone_size: NA
cdr3_aa: CASGLIPLGTLYEQYF
cdr3_nt: TGTGCTAGTGGTTTAATCCCACTCGGGACTCTCTACGAGCAGTACTTC

d_call: NA
v_call: TRBV6-5
j_call: TRBJ2-1
clone_size: few
cdr3_aa: CASSYSVSLRVSEQFF
cdr3_nt: TGTGCCAGCAGTTACTCAGTGTCCCTTCGGGTAAGCGAGCAGTTCTTC

d_call: NA
v_call: TRBV5-1
j_call: TRBJ2-3
clone_size: NA
cdr3_aa: CASSLTSDTQYF
cdr3_nt: TGCGCCAGCAGCTTGACTTCGGATACGCAGTATTTT

d_call: TRBD1
v_call: TRBV15
j_call: TRBJ2-2
clone_size: NA
cdr3_aa: CATSATGTGAAGELFF
cdr3_nt: TGTGCCACCAGCGCTACCGGGACAGGGGCGGCCGGGGAGCTGTTTTTT

d_call: NA
v_call: TRBV4-1
j_call: TRBJ2-1
clone_size: few
cdr3_aa: CASSQGNENSYNEQFF
cdr3_nt: TGCGCCAGCAGCCAAGGCAATGAAAACTCCTACAATGAGCAGTTCTTC

d_call: TRBD2
v_call: TRBV15
j_call: TRBJ2-1
clone_size: few
cdr3_aa: CATKSGIEQFF
cdr3_nt: TGTGCTACCAAGAGCGGGATTGAGCAGTTCTTC

d_call: NA
v_call: TRBV20-1
j_call: TRBJ2-7
clone_size: NA
cdr3_aa: CSAKGRVDEQYF
cdr3_nt: TGCAGTGCTAAGGGCAGGGTAGACGAGCAGTACTTC

d_call: NA
v_call: TRBV20-1
j_call: TRBJ2-1
clone_size: NA
cdr3_aa: CSARLLGGGSEQFF
cdr3_nt: TGCAGTGCTAGACTGTTAGGAGGGGGCAGTGAGCAGTTCTTC

d_call: TRBD2
v_call: TRBV20-1
j_call: TRBJ2-5
clone_size: many
cdr3_aa: CSAARVLAGALYQETQYF
cdr3_nt: TGCAGTGCTGCCAGGGTACTAGCGGGGGCCCTGTACCAAGAGACCCAGTACTTC

d_call: NA
v_call: TRBV5-1
j_call: TRBJ2-5
clone_size: NA
cdr3_aa: CASRPAGVEETQYF
cdr3_nt: TGCGCCAGCAGACCCGCAGGGGTCGAAGAGACCCAGTACTTC

d_call: NA
v_call: TRBV4-3
j_call: TRBJ2-7
clone_size: NA
cdr3_aa: CASSQDPAGSSYEQYF
cdr3_nt: TGCGCCAGCAGCCAAGATCCGGCAGGGAGCTCCTACGAGCAGTACTTC

d_call: TRBD2
v_call: TRBV11-1
j_call: TRBJ2-1
clone_size: once
cdr3_aa: CASSSKTSGERDEQFF
cdr3_nt: TGTGCCAGCAGCTCCAAGACTAGCGGGGAAAGGGATGAGCAGTTCTTC

d_call: NA
v_call: TRBV7-2
j_call: TRBJ2-3
clone_size: few
cdr3_aa: CASSLALVLAVGDTQYF
cdr3_nt: TGTGCCAGCAGCTTAGCGCTGGTTTTAGCGGTAGGAGATACGCAGTATTTT

d_call: TRBD2
v_call: TRBV7-3
j_call: TRBJ2-5
clone_size: many
cdr3_aa: CASSLGTSGQETQYF
cdr3_nt: TGTGCCAGCAGCCTCGGCACTAGCGGGCAAGAGACCCAGTACTTC

d_call: NA
v_call: TRBV12-3/TRBV12-4
j_call: TRBJ2-5
clone_size: few
cdr3_aa: CASSLQGETQYF
cdr3_nt: TGTGCCAGCAGTTTGCAGGGAGAGACCCAGTACTTC

d_call: NA
v_call: TRBV9
j_call: TRBJ2-7
clone_size: NA
cdr3_aa: CASSVTLGYEQYF
cdr3_nt: TGTGCCAGCAGCGTTACACTAGGCTACGAGCAGTACTTC

d_call: TRBD1
v_call: TRBV4-1
j_call: TRBJ2-1
clone_size: many
cdr3_aa: CASSPRKQGPYNEQFF
cdr3_nt: TGCGCCAGCAGCCCGCGGAAACAGGGGCCCTACAATGAGCAGTTCTTC

d_call: TRBD1
v_call: TRBV15
j_call: TRBJ1-5
clone_size: NA
cdr3_aa: CATSRDRTGYQPQHF
cdr3_nt: TGTGCCACCAGCAGAGACCGGACAGGGTACCAGCCCCAGCATTTT

d_call: NA
v_call: TRBV7-3
j_call: TRBJ2-4
clone_size: many
cdr3_aa: CASSPGGSGRNIQYF
cdr3_nt: TGTGCCAGCAGCCCTGGCGGGTCGGGGCGGAACATTCAGTACTTC

d_call: NA
v_call: TRBV7-6
j_call: TRBJ2-7
clone_size: NA
cdr3_aa: CASSLGGAPSEQYF
cdr3_nt: TGTGCCAGCAGCTTAGGGGGGGCGCCTTCCGAGCAGTACTTC

d_call: NA
v_call: TRBV12-3/TRBV12-4
j_call: TRBJ1-4
clone_size: few
cdr3_aa: CASSLGRNEKLFF
cdr3_nt: TGTGCCAGCAGTTTGGGACGTAATGAAAAACTGTTTTTT

d_call: NA
v_call: TRBV9
j_call: TRBJ2-7
clone_size: few
cdr3_aa: CVSSVGSGTSYEQYF
cdr3_nt: TGTGTCAGCAGCGTAGGTTCGGGGACCTCCTACGAGCAGTACTTC

d_call: NA
v_call: TRBV7-9
j_call: TRBJ1-1
clone_size: many
cdr3_aa: CASSPPGRMNTEAFF
cdr3_nt: TGTGCCAGCAGCCCTCCGGGACGGATGAACACTGAAGCTTTCTTT

d_call: TRBD2
v_call: TRBV7-9
j_call: TRBJ2-1
clone_size: many
cdr3_aa: CASSFPTSGSEEQFF
cdr3_nt: TGTGCCAGCAGCTTCCCGACTAGCGGGAGTGAGGAGCAGTTCTTC

d_call: NA
v_call: TRBV29-1
j_call: TRBJ2-2
clone_size: NA
cdr3_aa: CSVEGGGRIGELFF
cdr3_nt: TGCAGCGTTGAAGGAGGGGGGAGAATAGGGGAGCTGTTTTTT